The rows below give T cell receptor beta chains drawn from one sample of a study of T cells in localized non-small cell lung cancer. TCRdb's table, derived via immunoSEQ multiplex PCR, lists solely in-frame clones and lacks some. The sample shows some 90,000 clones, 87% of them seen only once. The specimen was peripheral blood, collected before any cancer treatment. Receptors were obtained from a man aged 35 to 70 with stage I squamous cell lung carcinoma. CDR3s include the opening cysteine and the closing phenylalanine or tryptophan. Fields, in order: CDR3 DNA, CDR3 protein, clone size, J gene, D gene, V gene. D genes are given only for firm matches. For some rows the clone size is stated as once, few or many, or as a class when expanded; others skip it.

CDR3 DNA: TGTGCCAGCAGTGATGGGTTCGGTCAGCCCCAGCATTTT
CDR3 protein: CASSDGFGQPQHF
clone size: -
J gene: TRBJ1-5
D gene: -
V gene: TRBV6-4

CDR3 DNA: TGCGCCAGCAGGAGGTCCGAAGGAGATACGCAGTATTTT
CDR3 protein: CASRRSEGDTQYF
clone size: -
J gene: TRBJ2-3
D gene: -
V gene: TRBV5-1

CDR3 DNA: TGTGCCAGCAGTCAGGGGGGGTCTAATGAAAAACTGTTTTTT
CDR3 protein: CASSQGGSNEKLFF
clone size: -
J gene: TRBJ1-4
D gene: TRBD1
V gene: TRBV28

CDR3 DNA: TGTGCCAGCAGTGCTGGAGGACAGGGGGCCGGAAGCAATGAGCAGTTCTTC
CDR3 protein: CASSAGGQGAGSNEQFF
clone size: -
J gene: TRBJ2-1
D gene: TRBD1
V gene: TRBV6-1

CDR3 DNA: TGTGCCAGCAGTTTGACGGCAGGGGTTAATCAGCCCCAGCATTTT
CDR3 protein: CASSLTAGVNQPQHF
clone size: -
J gene: TRBJ1-5
D gene: -
V gene: TRBV28

CDR3 DNA: TGTGCCAGCATGCTATCTGGAAACACCATATATTTT
CDR3 protein: CASMLSGNTIYF
clone size: once
J gene: TRBJ1-3
D gene: -
V gene: TRBV2

CDR3 DNA: TGTGCCATCAGTGAGACAGCAATCCAAGAGACCCAGTACTTC
CDR3 protein: CAISETAIQETQYF
clone size: -
J gene: TRBJ2-5
D gene: -
V gene: TRBV10-3

CDR3 DNA: TGTGCCAGCATGAGGGGTGGGACTCGAGGGCAGTATTTT
CDR3 protein: CASMRGGTRGQYF
clone size: -
J gene: TRBJ2-3
D gene: -
V gene: TRBV6-1

CDR3 DNA: TGTGCCAGCAGAGGGGACGGAGGTTCACCCCTCCACTTT
CDR3 protein: CASRGDGGSPLHF
clone size: -
J gene: TRBJ1-6
D gene: -
V gene: TRBV9

CDR3 DNA: TGCGCCAGCGGTAGGGACGTCCAAGAGACCCAGTACTTC
CDR3 protein: CASGRDVQETQYF
clone size: -
J gene: TRBJ2-5
D gene: -
V gene: TRBV10-2

CDR3 DNA: TGTGCCAGCAGCTATCTAGCGGGGGGAAGCTCCTACAATGAGCAGTTCTTC
CDR3 protein: CASSYLAGGSSYNEQFF
clone size: -
J gene: TRBJ2-1
D gene: TRBD2
V gene: TRBV11-2

CDR3 DNA: TGTGCCCTCGAGCGGGGGGAAGGGACCGGGGAGCTGTTTTTT
CDR3 protein: CALERGEGTGELFF
clone size: -
J gene: TRBJ2-2
D gene: TRBD2
V gene: TRBV10-3

CDR3 DNA: TGTGCCACCAGCAGAGAGCGTCAGTCTCAAAGCAATGAGCAGTTCTTC
CDR3 protein: CATSRERQSQSNEQFF
clone size: -
J gene: TRBJ2-1
D gene: -
V gene: TRBV15

CDR3 DNA: TGTGCCAGCAGCAGTACAGGGTACAATCAGCCCCAGCATTTT
CDR3 protein: CASSSTGYNQPQHF
clone size: -
J gene: TRBJ1-5
D gene: -
V gene: TRBV5-5

CDR3 DNA: TGTGCCAGCAGACGAACAGGGCAGGCTAATGAAAAACTGTTTTTT
CDR3 protein: CASRRTGQANEKLFF
clone size: -
J gene: TRBJ1-4
D gene: -
V gene: TRBV6-5

CDR3 DNA: TGTGCCAGCAGCCCCGGACTGGCAAGCACAGATACGCAGTATTTT
CDR3 protein: CASSPGLASTDTQYF
clone size: -
J gene: TRBJ2-3
D gene: -
V gene: TRBV4-2

CDR3 DNA: TGTGCCAGCAGTTCCCCCCCCTACGAGCAGTACTTC
CDR3 protein: CASSSPPYEQYF
clone size: -
J gene: TRBJ2-7
D gene: -
V gene: TRBV27

CDR3 DNA: TGTGCCAGCACCCCAGGGGGCCAAACCGGGGAGCTGTTTTTT
CDR3 protein: CASTPGGQTGELFF
clone size: -
J gene: TRBJ2-2
D gene: TRBD1
V gene: TRBV7-3

CDR3 DNA: TGTGCCATCAGTGAGGGACAGGGTCTAAACGGAAACACCATATATTTT
CDR3 protein: CAISEGQGLNGNTIYF
clone size: -
J gene: TRBJ1-3
D gene: TRBD1
V gene: TRBV10-3

CDR3 DNA: TGTGCCAGCAGTTCGGGCAGAACTCAAGCTTTCTTT
CDR3 protein: CASSSGRTQAFF
clone size: -
J gene: TRBJ1-1
D gene: -
V gene: TRBV28

CDR3 DNA: TGTGCCAGCAGCGTAGGGGCTGGGGGGACAGGAGGTGAAAAACTGTTTTTT
CDR3 protein: CASSVGAGGTGGEKLFF
clone size: -
J gene: TRBJ1-4
D gene: TRBD1
V gene: TRBV9

CDR3 DNA: TGCGCCAGCAGCCAAGATAGGGACCTTGGCTACACCTTC
CDR3 protein: CASSQDRDLGYTF
clone size: -
J gene: TRBJ1-2
D gene: -
V gene: TRBV4-3

CDR3 DNA: TGTGCCAGCGGGAACGGGGGGCGGAATCAGCCCCAGCATTTT
CDR3 protein: CASGNGGRNQPQHF
clone size: medium-sized
J gene: TRBJ1-5
D gene: -
V gene: TRBV2

CDR3 DNA: TGTGCCAGCAGAGACTCCGGGACAGTAAACACCGGGGAGCTGTTTTTT
CDR3 protein: CASRDSGTVNTGELFF
clone size: -
J gene: TRBJ2-2
D gene: TRBD1
V gene: TRBV11-2

CDR3 DNA: TGCGCCAGCAGTGGATCCAGGGGGGTTTCCTACGAGCAGTACTTC
CDR3 protein: CASSGSRGVSYEQYF
clone size: -
J gene: TRBJ2-7
D gene: -
V gene: TRBV10-1

CDR3 DNA: TGCAGCGTTAGGAAATCAGACAGCTTTGGTGGCTACACCTTC
CDR3 protein: CSVRKSDSFGGYTF
clone size: -
J gene: TRBJ1-2
D gene: -
V gene: TRBV29-1

CDR3 DNA: TGCGCCAGCAGCTTTCAGAGGGGTAACACTGAAGCTTTCTTT
CDR3 protein: CASSFQRGNTEAFF
clone size: -
J gene: TRBJ1-1
D gene: -
V gene: TRBV5-1

CDR3 DNA: TGCGCCAGCAGCTTGAGCCTGAAGGAGACCCAGTACTTC
CDR3 protein: CASSLSLKETQYF
clone size: -
J gene: TRBJ2-5
D gene: -
V gene: TRBV5-1

CDR3 DNA: TGTGCCACCAGCAGAGATCGGCAGCCCCAGCATTTT
CDR3 protein: CATSRDRQPQHF
clone size: -
J gene: TRBJ1-5
D gene: -
V gene: TRBV15

CDR3 DNA: TGTGCCAGCAGCTTGGCGAGGGGAAGGACTAATGAAAAACTGTTTTTT
CDR3 protein: CASSLARGRTNEKLFF
clone size: -
J gene: TRBJ1-4
D gene: -
V gene: TRBV5-5

CDR3 DNA: TGCGCCAGCAGCAACGGACGGCACACTGAAGCTTTCTTT
CDR3 protein: CASSNGRHTEAFF
clone size: few
J gene: TRBJ1-1
D gene: -
V gene: TRBV5-1

CDR3 DNA: TGTGCCAGCAGCTTGCCCCAGGGGGAGACCGGGGAGCTGTTTTTT
CDR3 protein: CASSLPQGETGELFF
clone size: -
J gene: TRBJ2-2
D gene: TRBD1
V gene: TRBV5-4

CDR3 DNA: TGTGCCAGCAGCTTAGTTTTGAGACTAGAGAATGAGCAGTTCTTC
CDR3 protein: CASSLVLRLENEQFF
clone size: once
J gene: TRBJ2-1
D gene: -
V gene: TRBV7-8

CDR3 DNA: TGTGCCAGCAGAGGACAGGGGGGAAGCACCGGGGAGCTGTTTTTT
CDR3 protein: CASRGQGGSTGELFF
clone size: -
J gene: TRBJ2-2
D gene: TRBD1
V gene: TRBV6-6

CDR3 DNA: TGTGCCAGCAGCGTTGACAGCCGCTCCTATGGCTACACCTTC
CDR3 protein: CASSVDSRSYGYTF
clone size: -
J gene: TRBJ1-2
D gene: -
V gene: TRBV9

CDR3 DNA: TGTGCCAGCAGCGTAGCCTTCTCAGTGAACACCGGGGAGCTGTTTTTT
CDR3 protein: CASSVAFSVNTGELFF
clone size: once
J gene: TRBJ2-2
D gene: -
V gene: TRBV9

CDR3 DNA: TGTGCCAGCAGCTTCACACAGGGACCTGAGCAGTTCTTC
CDR3 protein: CASSFTQGPEQFF
clone size: -
J gene: TRBJ2-1
D gene: -
V gene: TRBV7-6

CDR3 DNA: TGTGCCAGCAGCGTATCCGGGACAGCCTCTGGGGCCAACGTCCTGACTTTC
CDR3 protein: CASSVSGTASGANVLTF
clone size: -
J gene: TRBJ2-6
D gene: TRBD1
V gene: TRBV9

CDR3 DNA: TGTGCCAGCAGTGAAAACAGGGGGCATCAGCCCCAGCATTTT
CDR3 protein: CASSENRGHQPQHF
clone size: few
J gene: TRBJ1-5
D gene: TRBD1
V gene: TRBV6-1

CDR3 DNA: TGTGCCAGCAGCCCGCGACAGGGGTCGACTACAGATACGCAGTATTTT
CDR3 protein: CASSPRQGSTTDTQYF
clone size: -
J gene: TRBJ2-3
D gene: TRBD1
V gene: TRBV5-8

CDR3 DNA: TGTGCCAGTAGTCAGGTCGCGGTGGGGGAGCTGTTTTTT
CDR3 protein: CASSQVAVGELFF
clone size: -
J gene: TRBJ2-2
D gene: -
V gene: TRBV19

CDR3 DNA: TGTGCCAGTAGTAGCCCCCCAGGGGTATATAGCAATCAGCCCCAGCATTTT
CDR3 protein: CASSSPPGVYSNQPQHF
clone size: -
J gene: TRBJ1-5
D gene: -
V gene: TRBV19

CDR3 DNA: TGCGCCAGCAGCTTGGAGGCCGTGGGTCCCTTACATGGCTACACCTTC
CDR3 protein: CASSLEAVGPLHGYTF
clone size: few
J gene: TRBJ1-2
D gene: -
V gene: TRBV5-1

CDR3 DNA: TGTGCCAGCAGCCGGACAGGGGAGAGGCGCTACGAGCAGTACTTC
CDR3 protein: CASSRTGERRYEQYF
clone size: -
J gene: TRBJ2-7
D gene: TRBD1
V gene: TRBV5-4